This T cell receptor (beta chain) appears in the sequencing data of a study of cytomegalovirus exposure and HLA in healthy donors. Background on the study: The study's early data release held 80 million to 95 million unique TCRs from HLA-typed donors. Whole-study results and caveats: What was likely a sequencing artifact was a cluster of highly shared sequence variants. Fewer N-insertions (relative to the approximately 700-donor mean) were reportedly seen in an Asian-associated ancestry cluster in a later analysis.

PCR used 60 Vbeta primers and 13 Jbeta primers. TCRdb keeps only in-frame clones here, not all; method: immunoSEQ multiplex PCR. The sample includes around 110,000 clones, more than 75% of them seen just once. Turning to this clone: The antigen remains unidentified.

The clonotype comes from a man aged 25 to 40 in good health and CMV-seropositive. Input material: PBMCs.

The CDR3 loop reads CASSLAGAREWSGELFF. The CDR3, as DNA: TGTGCCAGCAGCTTGGCAGGTGCCAGGGAATGGTCCGGGGAGCTGTTTTTT. This rearrangement joins TRBV5-4 to TRBJ2-2, with D perhaps matching TRBD1 (5 bases). The CDR3 contains 17 residues. Germline loops: CDR1 SGHNT, CDR2 YYREEE (reference sequence). Trimming took 0 bases from V and 6 from J, leaving 18 bases between them. Drawing the rest from reference TRBV5-4 and TRBJ2-2, the complete variable domain is ETGVTQSPTHLIKTRGQQVTLRCSSQSGHNTVSWYQQALGQGPQFIFQYYREEENGRGNFPPRFSGLQFPNYSSELNVNALELDDSALYLCASSLAGAREWSGELFFGEGSRLTVL.